The next 20 T cell receptor beta chains were all read from a single sample in a study of OX40 agonist ivuxolimab in advanced cancers. Sequencing used immunoSEQ multiplex PCR; TCRdb keeps in-frame clones, though not all of them. The sample shows tens of thousands of clones, roughly four fifths of them seen only once. Specimen: CD4+ or CD8+ T cells sorted from blood, collected in a trial of the OX40 agonist ivuxolimab. These receptors were taken from an adult with an advanced solid tumor such as melanoma, head and neck, liver or kidney cancer.

The CDR3 loop is CASGDRMNTEAFF. The CDR3 DNA is TGTGCCAGCGGGGACAGAATGAACACTGAAGCTTTCTTT. This chain joins TRBV7-3 and TRBJ1-1; the match to TRBD1 covers 7 bases. V shed 8 bases and J 0 bases; nucleotides not matched to a gene: 3. From germline, CDR1 is SGHTA and CDR2 FQGTGA. The CDR3 has 13 amino acids.

The J gene is TRBJ2-2, the V gene TRBV4-2; 7 positions agree with TRBD2. The V gene's germline CDR1 is LGHNA and CDR2 YNFKEQ. The CDR3 length is 17 residues. Losses at the gene ends were 4 bases for V and 6 bases for J; bases not matched to a gene: 14. The CDR3 protein is CASSREQRGGSAGELFF. CDR3 coding DNA: TGTGCCAGCAGCCGAGAGCAGCGGGGAGGTAGCGCCGGGGAGCTGTTTTTT.

This clone was observed a handful of times. The chain uses TRBV27 and TRBJ1-5; weak D call: TRBD1 (6 bases). The length of the CDR3 is 15 residues. Trimming cost V 4 bases and J 1 base, with 11 bases left between them. Germline V gives CDR1 MNHEY, CDR2 SMNVEV (reference sequence). As DNA, the CDR3 is TGTGCCAGCAGTTCCCTAGGGGGGAGCAATCAGCCCCAGCATTTT. Protein: CASSSLGGSNQPQHF.

Comment on this clone: The same CDR3 also results from other DNA sequences found in this sample. The chain joins TRBV18 to TRBJ1-6; TRBD1 is a possible D gene (5 bases). V was trimmed by 2 bases and J by 3 bases, leaving 11 bases between them. The CDR3 has 16 residues. Germline V gene sequence: CDR1 KGHSH, CDR2 LQKENI. CDR3 residues: CASSPAGTLYNSPLHF. CDR3 bases: TGTGCCAGCTCACCAGCCGGGACCCTCTATAATTCACCCCTCCACTTT.

The chain employs TRBV5-1 and TRBJ1-4; a weak D match, TRBD1 (5 bases). Trimming took 3 bases from V and 0 from J, leaving 9 bases between them. Germline V CDR1 and CDR2: SGHRS, YFSETQ. The CDR3 is made up of 15 amino acids. The CDR3 loop reads CASSSDSTTNEKLFF. DNA of the CDR3: TGCGCCAGCAGCTCCGACAGTACAACTAATGAAAAACTGTTTTTT.

The chain carries TRBV20-1 and TRBJ2-5, with D hard to call. There are 11 residues in the CDR3. V was shortened by 5 bases and J by 7 bases, with 11 bases between the two germline ends. Germline values: CDR1 DFQATT, CDR2 SNEGSKA (reference sequence). The CDR3 nucleotides are TGCAGTGCTCCTCTGGGCGGGACCCAGTACTTC. Encoded protein: CSAPLGGTQYF.

The chain links TRBV10-3 to TRBJ2-3, with TRBD2 matching 13 bases. V lost 8 bases to trimming and J lost 0 bases; unmatched junction nucleotides: 5. The V gene's germline CDR1 is ENHRY and CDR2 SYGVKD. CDR3 length: 16 amino acids. The CDR3 region has the DNA TGTGCCATCCGATGGGGACTAGCGGGGAGCACAGATACGCAGTATTTT. It is translated as CAIRWGLAGSTDTQYF.

This clone has just one count. V gene TRBV2 combines with J gene TRBJ2-3; 11 bases line up with TRBD2. This CDR3 region has 16 residues. From germline, CDR1 is SNHLY and CDR2 FYNNEI. Unmatched junction bases numbered 6, after V lost 6 bases and J lost 1 base. Written as DNA, the CDR3 is TGTGCCAGCAGCCTTCTAGCGGGGGGTGGCACAGATACGCAGTATTTT. Its protein product is CASSLLAGGGTDTQYF.

This sequence joins TRBV12-5 and TRBJ1-5; TRBD1 aligns across 8 bases. V lost 3 bases and J lost 6; bases outside the gene matches: 4. The CDR3 length is 14 residues. The germline V gene has CDR1 LGHNT and CDR2 FRNRAP. The CDR3 coding sequence is TGTGCTAGTGGTTTTACAGGGGGGAGTCAGCCCCAGCATTTT. Protein product: CASGFTGGSQPQHF.

This sequence joins TRBV5-4 and TRBJ1-4; D perhaps matches TRBD1 (5 bases). Germline V gene data show CDR1 as SGHNT and CDR2 as YYREEE (reference sequence). This CDR3 region has 15 residues. The V end was cut by 1 base, the J end by 8 bases, with 15 bases between. This chain's CDR3 is CASSLSGGGREKLFF. The CDR3 DNA is TGTGCCAGCAGCTTGAGCGGGGGAGGTAGAGAAAAACTGTTTTTT.

J is TRBJ1-1 and V is TRBV7-9; D might be TRBD1 (5 bases). V lost 5 bases, J lost 8 bases, and 18 bases lay in between. Germline CDR1 reads SEHNR; CDR2 reads FQNEAQ (reference sequence). The CDR3 length is 14 residues. CDR3 in amino acids: CASSPTGRAPEAFF. The CDR3 DNA follows: TGTGCCAGCAGCCCAACTGGCAGGGCCCCCGAAGCTTTCTTT.

This chain joins TRBV19 and TRBJ1-5; D not certain. The V end was cut by 3 bases, the J end by 3 bases, with 9 bases between. CDR3 size: 14 residues. The V gene's germline CDR1 is LNHDA and CDR2 SQIVND (reference sequence). As DNA, the CDR3 is TGTGCCAGTAGTATCAAGCATAACAATCAGCCCCAGCATTTT. Residues: CASSIKHNNQPQHF.

The chain uses TRBV30 and TRBJ1-5, with D perhaps matching TRBD1 (5 bases). CDR3 length equals 13 residues. The germline CDR1 and CDR2 sequences are GTSNPN and SVGIG (reference sequence). V lost 3 bases and J lost 4, with 10 bases in between. The CDR3 bases are TGTGCCTGGAGCGTAGACAGAAATCAGCCCCAGCATTTT. It specifies CAWSVDRNQPQHF.

This clone was seen just once. The chain joins TRBV19 to TRBJ2-7; TRBD1 matches at 7 bases. CDR1 and CDR2 from the germline V gene are LNHDA and SQIVND (reference sequence). There are 15 residues in the CDR3. Trimming took 2 bases from V and 4 from J; bases not matched to a gene: 8. The CDR3 loop reads CASSIRGTVNYEQYF. The DNA for the CDR3 is TGTGCCAGTAGTATAAGGGGGACAGTGAATTACGAGCAGTACTTC.

The chain joins TRBV5-1 to TRBJ2-5; maybe TRBD1 (5 bases). Trimming removed 2 bases from V and 0 bases from J, with 11 bases in between. CDR3 size: 15 residues. Looked up from germline, CDR1 is SGHRS and CDR2 is YFSETQ. Here the CDR3 reads CASSFDSLYQETQYF. The CDR3 bases are TGCGCCAGCAGCTTCGACAGCCTGTACCAAGAGACCCAGTACTTC.

This clone is a singleton in its sample. The chain has TRBV5-6 and TRBJ1-3; unclear D gene. Germline CDR1 SGHDT, CDR2 YYEEEE. V shed 4 bases and J shed 2 bases, with 7 bases lying between them. The CDR3 is made up of 13 amino acids. The CDR3 nucleotides read TGTGCCAGCAGCAGGTTCGCTGGAAACACCATATATTTT. Protein: CASSRFAGNTIYF.

As to this clone: This sample includes further DNA sequences coding for the same CDR3. The gene calls are TRBV9 and TRBJ2-3, with D unresolved. This CDR3 comprises 14 residues. CDR1 and CDR2 from the germline V gene are SGDLS and YYNGEE. V lost 0 bases to trimming and J lost 0 bases, with 5 bases between them. The DNA of the CDR3 is TGTGCCAGCAGCGTAGTGGGCAGCACAGATACGCAGTATTTT. Its protein is CASSVVGSTDTQYF.

V and J are TRBV6-5 and TRBJ1-1; tentatively, D is TRBD1 (5 bases). This CDR3 comprises 13 residues. The germline gives CDR1 MNHEY, CDR2 SVGAGI. The V end was cut by 6 bases, the J end by 1 base, with 9 bases between. Here the CDR3 DNA reads TGTGCCAGCAGCAGGACACAGAACACTGAAGCTTTCTTT. Translation gives CASSRTQNTEAFF.

J is TRBJ1-5 and V is TRBV7-2, with a possible D match to TRBD1 (6 bases). CDR1 is SGHTA and CDR2 is FQGNSA in the germline V gene. Trimming cost V 6 bases and J 4 bases, with 16 bases left between them. The CDR3 sequence is 15 residues long. CDR3 amino acids: CASSPGTLANQPQHF. The CDR3 region has the DNA TGTGCCAGCAGTCCCGGGACACTTGCAAATCAGCCCCAGCATTTT.

The chain uses TRBV15 and TRBJ2-1, with TRBD1 identical over 8 bases. This CDR3 is built from 15 residues. Germline V gene lookup returns CDR1 LNHNV and CDR2 YYDKDF (reference sequence). V shed 4 bases, J shed 3 bases, and the junction held 5 bases outside the gene matches. CDR3 nucleotide sequence: TGTGCCACCAGCATAGACAGGGGATTCTACAATGAGCAGTTCTTC. Its translation: CATSIDRGFYNEQFF.